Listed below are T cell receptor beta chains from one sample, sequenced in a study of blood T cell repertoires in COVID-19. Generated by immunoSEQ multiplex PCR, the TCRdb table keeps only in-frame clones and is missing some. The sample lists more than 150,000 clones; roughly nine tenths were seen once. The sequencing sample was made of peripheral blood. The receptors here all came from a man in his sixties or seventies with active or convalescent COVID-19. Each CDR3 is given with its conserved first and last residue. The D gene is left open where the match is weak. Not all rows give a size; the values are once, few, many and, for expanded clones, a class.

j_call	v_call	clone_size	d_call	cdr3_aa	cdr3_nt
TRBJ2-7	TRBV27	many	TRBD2	CASSPGPAGVYEQYF	TGTGCCAGCAGTCCAGGCCCAGCGGGAGTTTACGAGCAGTACTTC
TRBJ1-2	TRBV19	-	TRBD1	CASSKPTGKGYTF	TGTGCCAGTAGTAAACCGACAGGGAAAGGCTACACCTTC
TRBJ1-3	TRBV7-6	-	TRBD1	CASSSAGTAFYSGNTIYF	TGTGCCAGCAGCAGCGCTGGGACAGCCTTTTACTCTGGAAACACCATATATTTT
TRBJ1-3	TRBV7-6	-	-	CASSLARQRSGNTIYF	TGTGCCAGCAGCTTAGCCAGACAACGCTCTGGAAACACCATATATTTT
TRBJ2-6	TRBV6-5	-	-	CASSYGGGAGANVLTF	TGTGCCAGCAGTTACGGGGGAGGAGCTGGGGCCAACGTCCTGACTTTC
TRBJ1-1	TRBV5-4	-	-	CASSLGRNGNTEAFF	TGTGCCAGCAGCTTGGGAAGAAACGGGAACACTGAAGCTTTCTTT
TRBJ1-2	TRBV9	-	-	CASRGAGANYGYTF	TGTGCCAGCCGGGGGGCAGGTGCTAACTATGGCTACACCTTC
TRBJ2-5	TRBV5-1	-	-	CASNLGHQETQYF	TGCGCCAGCAACCTGGGACATCAGGAGACCCAGTACTTC
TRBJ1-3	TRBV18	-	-	CASSNRDSGNTIYF	TGTGCCAGCTCAAACAGGGACTCTGGAAACACCATATATTTT
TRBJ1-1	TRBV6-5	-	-	CASTAAGVETEAFF	TGTGCCAGCACAGCTGCGGGGGTAGAGACTGAAGCTTTCTTT